One and the same sample provided the 32 T cell receptor beta chains below, sequenced in a study of T-cell reconstitution after alpha-beta-depleted transplantation in children. As it was prepared, the TCRbeta library received unique molecular identifiers. One entry per CDR3 protein results from TCRdb running MiXCR on the PCR reads. This sample has 450,000 to 550,000 distinct CDR3 sequences, with approximately 10% found just once. This specimen was PBMCs, mostly from graft donor cells, taken 180 days after TCRalphabeta/CD19-depleted stem cell transplant. These receptors originate from a female patient aged 2-15 years who had a stem cell transplant for aplastic anemia, so the T cells may come from the graft donor.

This clonotype has more than one count but fewer than ten. The genes are TRBV12-3 or TRBV12-4 and TRBJ2-5, with D unresolved. The V end was cut by 5 bases, the J end by 7 bases, with 14 bases between. This CDR3 has 13 residues. The DNA for the CDR3 is TGTGCCAGCAGTACTCTGAACTACCGGACCCAGTACTTC. This gives the protein CASSTLNYRTQYF.

This clonotype was detected many times. The J gene is TRBJ2-1, the V gene TRBV20-1, with 8 nucleotides matching TRBD1. The V and J ends lost 2 bases and 4 bases, in that order; junction bases with no gene match: 10. Germline V gene lookup returns CDR1 DFQATT and CDR2 SNEGSKA (reference sequence). This CDR3 spans 16 amino acids. For the CDR3, the DNA is TGCAGTGCTAGAATGGTCGGACAGGGTAATTACAATGAGCAGTTCTTC. It encodes CSARMVGQGNYNEQFF.

The rearrangement uses TRBV11-2 and TRBJ2-5; 13 bases map to TRBD2. This CDR3 is built from 20 residues. CDR1 is SGHAT, CDR2 FQNNGV, per germline. The junction had 19 bases not matched to a gene; V was cut back by 6 bases and J by 3 bases. The CDR3 loop reads CASRTGVVRTSGRAEETQYF. In DNA form, the CDR3 reads TGTGCCAGCAGAACAGGTGTCGTGAGAACTAGCGGGAGGGCCGAAGAGACCCAGTACTTC.

This clonotype was seen a handful of times. One end of the junction varies from germline; a read error may be responsible. The rearrangement joins TRBV29-1 to TRBJ2-2, with 8 bases aligning to TRBD2. The CDR3 has 16 residues. Germline lookup yields CDR1 SQVTM and CDR2 ANQGSEA. The CDR3 is CSVGSSGSYNSGELFF. For the CDR3, the DNA is TGCAGCGTTGGGTCTAGCGGGTCTTACAACAGCGGGGAGCTGTTTTTT.

This chain uses TRBV28 with TRBJ2-3, with 7 bases that match TRBD2. The ends lost 3 bases at V and 6 bases at J; junction bases unmatched: 6. This CDR3 comprises 14 residues. CDR1 and CDR2 (germline): MDHEN, SYDVKM. The CDR3, as DNA: TGTGCCAGCAGTTTCGGGGGGTCCAGGGATACGCAGTATTTT. Translating gives CASSFGGSRDTQYF.

This clonotype was recorded a few times. The CDR3 region has the DNA TGTGCCAGCACCCAGGGAGGGAGCTCTGGAAACACCATATATTTT. It specifies CASTQGGSSGNTIYF. The chain employs TRBV7-2 and TRBJ1-3; possible D gene TRBD1, 5 bases. This CDR3 comprises 15 residues. Germline CDR1 reads SGHTA; CDR2 reads FQGNSA. Trimming cost V 7 bases and J 0 bases, with 13 bases left between them.

This clonotype has a count of ten or more. This chain links TRBV29-1 with TRBJ2-5; the match to TRBD2 covers 11 bases. This CDR3 has 13 residues. The germline CDR1 and CDR2 sequences are SQVTM and ANQGSEA. CDR3 in amino acids: CGTLAGVQETQYF. The CDR3, as DNA: TGCGGGACACTAGCGGGAGTTCAAGAGACCCAGTACTTC.

A few counts support this clonotype. Sequence at one end of the junction differs from germline and may be a read error. Written as DNA, the CDR3 is TGTGCCAGCACCGCGCACTTGCCCCGTTGGGCTGGGGCCAACGGCCTGACTTTC. Amino acid sequence: CASTAHLPRWAGANGLTF. This rearrangement joins TRBV28 to TRBJ2-6; maybe TRBD1 (5 bases). In germline, CDR1 is MDHEN, CDR2 SYDVKM. The CDR3 contains 18 residues.

This clonotype was counted many times. The CDR3 region is CASSLGAGTWNEQFF. The CDR3 DNA reads as TGTGCCAGCAGTTTAGGGGCAGGGACGTGGAATGAGCAGTTCTTC. The gene calls are TRBV12-3 or TRBV12-4 and TRBJ2-1; either TRBD1 or TRBD2 may supply D (5 bases each). This CDR3 comprises 15 residues. V was trimmed by 1 base and J by 7 bases, leaving 14 bases between them.

This clonotype was counted between two and nine times. V usage is TRBV5-1 and J usage is TRBJ2-1; D gene unclear. Per germline, CDR1 SGHRS and CDR2 YFSETQ. The CDR3 is made up of 14 amino acids. Trimming pared 4 bases from V and 5 bases from J, leaving 13 bases between. CDR3 sequence (DNA): TGCGCCAGCAGCCCTGGGTACGGAAACAATGAGCAGTTCTTC. This gives the protein CASSPGYGNNEQFF.

CDR3 sequence (DNA): TGTGCCAGCAGCGCTCACAGGGGTTCCTACAATGAGCAGTTCTTC. Translating it yields CASSAHRGSYNEQFF. The V call is TRBV9, the J call TRBJ2-1; 7 bases match TRBD1. After removal of 3 bases from V and 1 base from J, the junction contained 4 bases not matched to a gene. This CDR3 region has 15 residues. Germline CDR1 and CDR2: SGDLS and YYNGEE.

This clonotype has ten or more counts. In DNA form, the CDR3 reads TGTGCCAGCAGTCCGTCCCCTTCCTACGAGCAGTACTTC. Protein product: CASSPSPSYEQYF. The chain links TRBV28 to TRBJ2-7, with no clear D. The CDR3 has 13 residues. Trimming cost V 5 bases and J 1 base, with 9 bases left between them. Per the germline V gene, CDR1 is MDHEN and CDR2 is SYDVKM.

This clonotype has ten or more counts. This chain connects TRBV29-1 to TRBJ2-3; 11 nucleotides line up with TRBD2. In germline, CDR1 is SQVTM, CDR2 ANQGSEA. The CDR3 totals 14 residues. V shed 3 bases and J 5 bases; nucleotides not matched to a gene: 4. CDR3 region: CSVEGLAGGDTQYF. CDR3 DNA: TGCAGCGTTGAGGGGCTAGCGGGAGGAGATACGCAGTATTTT.

Many counts were recorded for this clonotype. This chain uses TRBV27 with TRBJ1-5; 9 bases match TRBD1. Trimming took 6 bases from V and 7 from J; bases not matched to a gene: 10. Per germline, CDR1 MNHEY and CDR2 SMNVEV (reference sequence). The CDR3 spans 15 residues. Here the CDR3 DNA reads TGTGCCAGCAGGCCATTCGGGACAGGGATGCAGCCCCAGCATTTT. Residues: CASRPFGTGMQPQHF.

This clonotype was picked up a small number of times. The V gene is TRBV6-5, the J gene TRBJ2-3; tentatively, D is TRBD2 (5 bases). Germline V gene lookup returns CDR1 MNHEY and CDR2 SVGAGI. CDR3 length: 15 residues. Trimming took off 0 bases at V and 5 bases at J, with 12 bases between the two ends. CDR3 nucleotides: TGTGCCAGCAGTTACTCGTTGCGGGTAGAAGATACGCAGTATTTT. Translating gives CASSYSLRVEDTQYF.

This clonotype was observed at least ten times. The V gene is TRBV29-1, the J gene TRBJ2-7, with D perhaps matching TRBD1 (7 bases). V dropped 2 bases and J dropped 0 bases, with 11 bases sitting between them. Germline V gives CDR1 SQVTM, CDR2 ANQGSEA. CDR3 length: 14 amino acids. CDR3 coding DNA: TGCAGCGTTGAACAGGGGGACTTCTCCTACGAGCAGTACTTC. Encoded protein: CSVEQGDFSYEQYF.

The V and J genes are TRBV18 and TRBJ2-7; the match to TRBD2 covers 14 bases. Germline V lookup: CDR1 KGHSH, CDR2 LQKENI. The V and J ends lost 3 bases and 4 bases, in that order; junction bases with no gene match: 5. This CDR3 is 16 amino acids long. CDR3 nucleotide sequence: TGTGCCAGCTCACCTGGGACTAGCGGGAGAGGGTACGAGCAGTACTTC. This translates into CASSPGTSGRGYEQYF.

This clonotype showed up just a few times. The chain combines TRBV7-3 with TRBJ2-3, with D maybe TRBD2 (6 bases). The CDR3 consists of 15 residues. The germline V gene encodes CDR1 SGHTA and CDR2 FQGTGA. Trimming cost V 2 bases and J 5 bases, with 14 bases left between them. CDR3 loop: CASSLSGLFGDTQYF. CDR3 DNA: TGTGCCAGCAGCTTATCGGGACTTTTCGGAGATACGCAGTATTTT. Complete variable domain (other parts from reference TRBV7-3 and TRBJ2-3): GAGVSQTPSNKVTEKGKYVELRCDPISGHTALYWYRQSLGQGPEFLIYFQGTGAADDSGLPNDRFFAVRPEGSVSTLKIQRTERGDSAVYLCASSLSGLFGDTQYFGPGTRLTVL.

CDR3 in amino acids: CASSLAWQHNEQFF. The DNA of the CDR3 is TGCGCCAGCAGCTTGGCGTGGCAGCACAATGAGCAGTTCTTC. V usage is TRBV5-1 and J usage is TRBJ2-1; D gene ambiguous. This CDR3 region has 14 residues. Germline CDR1 is SGHRS and CDR2 is YFSETQ. V lost 0 bases and J lost 5, with 9 bases in between.

The chain employs TRBV7-2 and TRBJ1-1, with D tentatively TRBD1 (5 bases). Between the trimmed V and J ends, which lost 0 bases and 0 bases, there was a span of 17 bases. The V gene's germline CDR1 is SGHTA and CDR2 FQGNSA. The CDR3 contains 18 residues. The CDR3 reads CASSLARRGVRMNTEAFF. CDR3 DNA: TGTGCCAGCAGCTTAGCGAGACGGGGGGTGAGGATGAACACTGAAGCTTTCTTT. Full variable domain (outside the CDR3, taken from reference TRBV7-2 and TRBJ1-1): GAGVSQSPSNKVTEKGKDVELRCDPISGHTALYWYRQSLGQGLEFLIYFQGNSAPDKSGLPSDRFSAERTGGSVSTLTIQRTQQEDSAVYLCASSLARRGVRMNTEAFFGQGTRLTVV.

A few counts support this clonotype. V gene TRBV27 combines with J gene TRBJ2-1; 9 bases align to TRBD2. The CDR3 is made up of 12 amino acids. J was trimmed by 10 bases and V by 3 bases; bases with no gene match: 1. Germline values: CDR1 MNHEY, CDR2 SMNVEV (reference sequence). CDR3 amino acids: CASSFTSGEQFF. The CDR3 DNA follows: TGTGCCAGCAGTTTCACTAGCGGGGAGCAGTTCTTC.

This clonotype has at least ten counts. The chain is built from TRBV29-1 and TRBJ1-1; no definite D call. This CDR3 contains 13 residues. Germline V gene sequence: CDR1 SQVTM, CDR2 ANQGSEA. V was clipped by 1 base and J by 0 bases, with 6 bases between them. CDR3: CSVEGVMNTEAFF. The DNA of the CDR3 is TGCAGCGTTGAAGGGGTCATGAACACTGAAGCTTTCTTT.

This clonotype was recorded a few times. V gene TRBV6-1 combines with J gene TRBJ2-2; D assignment may be TRBD1 or TRBD2 (5 bases each). The V end lost 4 bases, the J end lost 4 bases, and 13 bases lay between the germline ends. This CDR3 region has 15 residues. Germline CDR1 is MNHNS and CDR2 is SASEGT. CDR3 in amino acids: CASSGRGSLTGELFF. CDR3 bases: TGTGCCAGCAGTGGTCGGGGCAGCCTCACCGGGGAGCTGTTTTTT.

This clonotype was seen at least ten times. V and J are TRBV5-1 and TRBJ1-4; D is unresolved. Germline V lookup: CDR1 SGHRS, CDR2 YFSETQ. This CDR3 region has 16 residues. With 1 base removed from V and 6 bases from J, the gap between germline ends came to 16 bases. CDR3 sequence: CASSLFGGITDEKLFF. Written as DNA, the CDR3 is TGCGCCAGCAGCTTGTTCGGCGGTATTACTGATGAAAAACTGTTTTTT. The whole variable domain, filled in from reference TRBV5-1 and TRBJ1-4, reads KAGVTQTPRYLIKTRGQQVTLSCSPISGHRSVSWYQQTPGQGLQFLFEYFSETQRNKGNFPGRFSGRQFSNSRSEMNVSTLELGDSALYLCASSLFGGITDEKLFFGSGTQLSVL.

This clonotype was observed a handful of times. The chain recombines TRBV29-1 with TRBJ2-1, with 11 bases that match TRBD2. Germline-derived CDR1 and CDR2 are SQVTM and ANQGSEA. This CDR3 spans 14 amino acids. With 3 bases clipped from V and 12 bases from J, the junction kept 10 bases outside the gene matches. CDR3 nucleotides: TGCAGCGTTGATTGGCTAGCGGGGGGAGCGAGGCAGTTCTTC. Its translation is CSVDWLAGGARQFF.

This clonotype has a count of ten or more. The gene calls are TRBV15 and TRBJ2-2; the D gene is possibly TRBD1 (6 bases). The CDR3 has 14 amino acids. Per the germline V gene, CDR1 is LNHNV and CDR2 is YYDKDF (reference sequence). Trimming left V 3 bases short and J 6 bases short, with 11 bases between. The CDR3 region is CATSSADSAGELFF. CDR3 DNA sequence: TGTGCCACCAGCAGTGCGGACAGCGCCGGGGAGCTGTTTTTT.

In this sample, this clonotype turned up many times. The DNA of the CDR3 is TGTGCCAGCAGTTTTAGCGGACTAGCGGCCTACAATGAGCAGTTCTTC. Translating it yields CASSFSGLAAYNEQFF. This chain connects TRBV12-3 or TRBV12-4 to TRBJ2-1; 10 bases are shared with TRBD2. The V segment lost 3 bases and the J segment 2 bases; nucleotides outside the gene matches: 4. This CDR3 has 16 amino acids.

This clonotype was detected ten times or more. The CDR3 here is CASSSLWGQGTGELFF. Written as DNA, the CDR3 is TGTGCCAGCAGTTCCCTGTGGGGGCAGGGCACCGGGGAGCTGTTTTTT. The chain employs TRBV28 and TRBJ2-2, with D tentatively TRBD1 (6 bases). The CDR3 length is 16 residues. Germline lookup yields CDR1 MDHEN and CDR2 SYDVKM. The V and J ends lost 4 bases and 4 bases respectively, with 16 bases between them.

In its sample, this clonotype was seen a few times. This chain links TRBV29-1 with TRBJ1-2, with D maybe TRBD1 (5 bases). Per germline, CDR1 SQVTM and CDR2 ANQGSEA. Trimming left V 8 bases short and J 5 bases short, with 24 bases between. This CDR3 contains 15 residues. In DNA form, the CDR3 reads TGCAGCCCTGAGGAGGTGTGGGGCCAGGGTTATGGCTACACCTTC. Translation: CSPEEVWGQGYGYTF.

This clonotype was detected only a few times. V is TRBV10-3 and J is TRBJ2-4; TRBD1 matches 8 bases. CDR1 is ENHRY, CDR2 SYGVKD, per germline. The junction had 7 bases not matched to a gene; V was cut back by 0 bases and J by 9 bases. The CDR3 contains 15 residues. CDR3 region: CAISESNRGIPIQYF. CDR3 DNA sequence: TGTGCCATCAGTGAGTCGAACAGGGGGATCCCCATTCAGTACTTC.

There are a few counts of this clonotype. J is TRBJ2-5 and V is TRBV7-2, with 10 bases identical to TRBD2. Germline values: CDR1 SGHTA, CDR2 FQGNSA. The CDR3 contains 16 residues. V lost 5 bases to trimming and J lost 6 bases; unmatched junction nucleotides: 12. CDR3 coding DNA: TGTGCCAGCAGCCCGGCCTTAAGCGGGAGGGTAAAGACCCAGTACTTC. Residues: CASSPALSGRVKTQYF.

This clonotype was picked up a small number of times. CDR3 residues: CASSLVFSANLNTEAFF. The CDR3 DNA follows: TGTGCCAGCAGCTTAGTATTTTCGGCCAACCTGAACACTGAAGCTTTCTTT. This chain connects TRBV7-2 to TRBJ1-1; D ambiguous. The CDR3 is made up of 17 amino acids. Germline V gene sequence: CDR1 SGHTA, CDR2 FQGNSA. Trimming took off 1 base at V and 0 bases at J, with 15 bases between the two ends.